Below are 21 T cell receptor beta chains sequenced from a single sample in a study of blood T cell repertoires in COVID-19. Some clones are missing from TCRdb's copy, which holds only in-frame ones; the method was immunoSEQ multiplex PCR. The table includes about 210,000 clones, about four fifths detected once. The sample taken for sequencing was PBMCs or T cells enriched from blood (not recorded which). The source is a woman aged 45-60 years with acute COVID-19.

This chain's CDR3 is CASSLETGRTQYF. DNA of the CDR3: TGTGCCAGCAGCTTAGAGACAGGCCGGACCCAGTACTTC. The chain uses TRBV7-6 and TRBJ2-5; weak D call: TRBD1 (6 bases). V was clipped by 1 base and J by 7 bases, with 10 bases between them. Looked up from germline, CDR1 is SGHVS and CDR2 is FNYEAQ. The CDR3 is 13 residues long.

The rearrangement links TRBV2 to TRBJ2-3; D gene unclear. The CDR3 totals 14 residues. Germline loops: CDR1 SNHLY, CDR2 FYNNEI. V was clipped by 6 bases and J by 0 bases, with 10 bases between them. In DNA, the CDR3 is TGTGCCAGCAGACCATCTATAAGCACAGATACGCAGTATTTT. It yields the protein CASRPSISTDTQYF. Based on the CDR3 plus reference TRBV2 and TRBJ2-3, the full variable domain is EPEVTQTPSHQVTQMGQEVILRCVPISNHLYFYWYRQILGQKVEFLVSFYNNEISEKSEIFDDQFSVERPDGSNFTLKIRSTKLEDSAMYFCASRPSISTDTQYFGPGTRLTVL.

The chain recombines TRBV6-5 with TRBJ1-1, with 8 bases identical to TRBD1. Germline lookup yields CDR1 MNHEY and CDR2 SVGAGI. The V segment lost 0 bases and the J segment 4 bases; nucleotides outside the gene matches: 4. There are 15 residues in the CDR3. The CDR3 protein is CASSYSTGASTEAFF. The CDR3 DNA is TGTGCCAGCAGTTACTCGACAGGGGCGAGCACTGAAGCTTTCTTT.

CDR3 amino acids: CASSWGRSDRETQYF. The CDR3 coding sequence is TGTGCCAGCAGCTGGGGCCGCTCCGATCGGGAGACCCAGTACTTC. The chain links TRBV6-2 or TRBV6-3 to TRBJ2-5; the D gene is possibly TRBD1 (5 bases). CDR1 and CDR2 (germline): MNHEY, SVGEGT. This CDR3 has 15 amino acids. The V end lost 6 bases, the J end lost 5 bases, and 19 bases lay between the germline ends.

This chain uses TRBV19 with TRBJ2-3; 8 nucleotides line up with TRBD2. CDR3 size: 14 residues. J lost 2 bases, V lost 7 bases, and 5 bases had no gene match. CDR1 is LNHDA, CDR2 SQIVND, per germline (reference sequence). CDR3 protein: CASKQRGPTDTQYF. DNA of the CDR3: TGTGCCAGTAAGCAGCGGGGGCCCACAGATACGCAGTATTTT.

The chain links TRBV5-1 to TRBJ1-6; TRBD1 aligns across 10 bases. In germline, CDR1 is SGHRS, CDR2 YFSETQ. Trimming removed 3 bases from V and 5 bases from J; junction bases left unmatched: 2. The CDR3 spans 15 residues. The CDR3 here is CASSSGQGDNSPLHF. The CDR3 coding sequence is TGCGCCAGCAGCTCTGGACAGGGGGATAATTCACCCCTCCACTTT.

The chain joins TRBV24-1 to TRBJ2-1, with 12 nucleotides matching TRBD2. J gave up 2 bases and V 3 bases, and 1 base lay outside the gene matches. The CDR3 loop spans 16 amino acids. Germline lookup yields CDR1 KGHDR and CDR2 SFDVKD. CDR3: CATSDGLAGTYNEQFF. CDR3 coding DNA: TGTGCCACCAGTGATGGACTAGCGGGGACCTACAATGAGCAGTTCTTC.

This chain connects TRBV2 to TRBJ2-5; 15 positions agree with TRBD2. Trimming removed 5 bases from V and 5 bases from J; junction bases left unmatched: 6. Germline assignment: CDR1 SNHLY and CDR2 FYNNEI. The CDR3 loop spans 16 amino acids. The CDR3 DNA is TGTGCCAGCAGTCCCGGGACTAGCGGGGGGTATGAGACCCAGTACTTC. This encodes CASSPGTSGGYETQYF.

The V gene is TRBV7-9, the J gene TRBJ2-3; tentative D call: TRBD1 (6 bases). Germline V gives CDR1 SEHNR, CDR2 FQNEAQ (reference sequence). The CDR3 has 17 residues. CDR3 nucleotides: TGTGCTTGGACGGGGCAGGGGTCGAACTCCCGCACAGATACGCAGTATTTT. Its translation is CAWTGQGSNSRTDTQYF.

This rearrangement joins TRBV4-1 to TRBJ2-1; D is possibly TRBD2 (6 bases). CDR1 is MGHRA, CDR2 YSYEKL, per germline. Trimming left V 1 base short and J 5 bases short, with 18 bases between. The CDR3 runs to 17 residues. The CDR3 protein is CASSQALRRRDDNEQFF. CDR3 nucleotide sequence: TGCGCCAGCAGCCAAGCCCTGAGGCGGCGGGACGACAATGAGCAGTTCTTC.

The chain uses TRBV15 and TRBJ2-1, with D unclear. The CDR3 has 15 residues. Germline V CDR1 and CDR2: LNHNV, YYDKDF (reference sequence). V was pared by 0 bases and J by 3 bases, with 9 bases between. The CDR3 here is CATSRESVNYNEQFF. The CDR3 region has the DNA TGTGCCACCAGCAGAGAGTCGGTTAACTACAATGAGCAGTTCTTC.

The J gene is TRBJ2-2, the V gene TRBV14, with D perhaps matching TRBD1 (5 bases). The CDR3 spans 16 residues. CDR1 and CDR2 (germline): SGHDN, FVKESK. V was shortened by 1 base and J by 3 bases, with 12 bases between the two germline ends. The CDR3 sequence is CASSQVVGADTGELFF. CDR3 DNA: TGTGCCAGCAGCCAAGTTGTTGGGGCCGACACCGGGGAGCTGTTTTTT. The full variable domain, rest sourced from reference TRBV14 and TRBJ2-2, is EAGVTQFPSHSVIEKGQTVTLRCDPISGHDNLYWYRRVMGKEIKFLLHFVKESKQDESGMPNNRFLAERTGGTYSTLKVQPAELEDSGVYFCASSQVVGADTGELFFGEGSRLTVL.

The chain joins TRBV5-1 to TRBJ2-1; D is undetermined. This CDR3 has 15 residues. In germline, CDR1 is SGHRS, CDR2 YFSETQ. V lost 5 bases and J lost 0, with 12 bases in between. The CDR3 DNA reads as TGCGCCAGCAGTCATCAGTCAAGCTCCTACAATGAGCAGTTCTTC. It yields the protein CASSHQSSSYNEQFF.

The genes are TRBV4-3 and TRBJ1-6, with unresolved D. Trimming shortened V by 0 bases and J by 0 bases, and 9 bases separated the two germline ends. Germline V gives CDR1 LGHNA, CDR2 YSLEER. The length of the CDR3 is 17 residues. Written as DNA, the CDR3 is TGCGCCAGCAGCCAAGAGCGGGAGAGCTCCTATAATTCACCCCTCCACTTT. It yields the protein CASSQERESSYNSPLHF.

This sequence joins TRBV9 and TRBJ1-4; tentatively, D is TRBD1 (5 bases). The V end was cut by 0 bases, the J end by 8 bases, with 14 bases between. The CDR3 sequence is 15 residues long. Germline values: CDR1 SGDLS, CDR2 YYNGEE. CDR3 region: CASSVGPQGGEKLFF. CDR3 sequence (DNA): TGTGCCAGCAGCGTAGGGCCTCAGGGTGGGGAAAAACTGTTTTTT.

The chain carries TRBV6-1 and TRBJ1-2; D is possibly TRBD1 (5 bases). The germline gives CDR1 MNHNS, CDR2 SASEGT. CDR3 length equals 13 residues. Trimming pared 3 bases from V and 6 bases from J, leaving 11 bases between. CDR3 sequence: CASSETVRDGYTF. For the CDR3, the DNA is TGTGCCAGCAGTGAGACAGTTCGGGATGGCTACACCTTC.

The sample holds a few counts of this clone. This chain links TRBV4-1 with TRBJ2-1, with 10 bases lining up with TRBD1. Germline V lookup: CDR1 MGHRA, CDR2 YSYEKL. The CDR3 runs to 16 residues. V shed 1 base and J 5 bases; nucleotides not matched to a gene: 5. The CDR3 here is CASSQAPGQGNNEQFF. The CDR3 nucleotides read TGCGCCAGCAGCCAAGCCCCGGGACAGGGGAACAATGAGCAGTTCTTC.

This chain connects TRBV6-5 to TRBJ2-7; 8 bases line up with TRBD2. This CDR3 is 12 amino acids long. Trimming took 5 bases from V and 6 from J; bases not matched to a gene: 3. Germline V gene lookup returns CDR1 MNHEY and CDR2 SVGAGI. The CDR3, as DNA: TGTGCCAGCAGTCCGGGGGGGCCCGAGCAGTACTTC. As protein: CASSPGGPEQYF.

The chain combines TRBV6-2 or TRBV6-3 with TRBJ1-5; 7 nucleotides match TRBD1. Looked up from germline, CDR1 is MNHEY and CDR2 is SVGEGT. There are 15 residues in the CDR3. V trimming: 6 bases; J trimming: 3 bases; junction bases outside the gene matches: 8. CDR3 region: CASSTDRQINQPQHF. Written as DNA, the CDR3 is TGTGCCAGCAGCACGGACAGGCAGATCAATCAGCCCCAGCATTTT.

V usage is TRBV28 and J usage is TRBJ1-5; no definite D call. The CDR3 has 14 amino acids. The V end lost 5 bases, the J end lost 4 bases, and 12 bases lay between the germline ends. CDR1 is MDHEN and CDR2 is SYDVKM in the germline V gene. CDR3 in amino acids: CASSHFVVNQPQHF. Here the CDR3 DNA reads TGTGCCAGCAGTCACTTTGTGGTGAATCAGCCCCAGCATTTT. The entire variable domain, with the rest obtained from reference TRBV28 and TRBJ1-5, is as follows: DVKVTQSSRYLVKRTGEKVFLECVQDMDHENMFWYRQDPGLGLRLIYFSYDVKMKEKGDIPEGYSVSREKKERFSLILESASTNQTSMYLCASSHFVVNQPQHFGDGTRLSIL.

CDR3 residues: CASSPLGQGGRTEAFF. In nucleotides, the CDR3 is TGTGCCAGCTCACCGCTCGGACAGGGGGGTCGCACTGAAGCTTTCTTT. The genes are TRBV18 and TRBJ1-1, with 10 bases matching TRBD1. The CDR3 sequence is 16 residues long. Germline values: CDR1 KGHSH, CDR2 LQKENI. V trimming: 3 bases; J trimming: 4 bases; junction bases outside the gene matches: 8.